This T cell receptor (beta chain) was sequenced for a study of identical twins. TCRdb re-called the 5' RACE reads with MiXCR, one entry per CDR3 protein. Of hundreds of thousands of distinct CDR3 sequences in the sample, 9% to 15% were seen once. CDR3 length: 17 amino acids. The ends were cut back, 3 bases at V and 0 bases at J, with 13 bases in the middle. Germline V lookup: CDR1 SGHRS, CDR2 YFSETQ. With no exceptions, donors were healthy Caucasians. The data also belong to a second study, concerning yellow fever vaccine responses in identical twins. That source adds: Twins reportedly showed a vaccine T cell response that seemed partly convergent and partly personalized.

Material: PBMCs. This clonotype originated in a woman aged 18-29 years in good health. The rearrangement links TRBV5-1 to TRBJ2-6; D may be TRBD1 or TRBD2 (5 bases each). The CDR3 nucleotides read TGCGCCAGCAGCTGGGGGACGGAGAGCTCTGGGGCCAACGTCCTGACTTTC. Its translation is CASSWGTESSGANVLTF.